This TCR beta chain was documented in a study of blood T cells in healthy people across ages. The CDR3 loop spans 14 amino acids. Germline CDR1 is LGHNA and CDR2 is YNFKEQ. Primers used in a second PCR of about 7 to 12 cycles were a sample-barcoded 5' primer and a J-beta primer mix. Researchers report that a template-switch adaptor with 12 random nucleotides tagged each cDNA molecule. One entry per CDR3 protein results from TCRdb running MiXCR on the 5' RACE reads. The sample has some 560,000 distinct CDR3 sequences; roughly a quarter are singletons. Separately, the same data were catalogued under a study of T cells of mothers and their children.

Sequenced material: blood. The sequence was collected from a boy aged 2 to 10 in good health. The rearrangement links TRBV4-2 to TRBJ2-5, with a weak D call TRBD2 (6 bases). The DNA end favors TRBJ2-7, so the J call may be wrong. In DNA, the CDR3 is TGTGCCAGCAAGATCTTCCTAGCGCCCTACGAGCAGTACTTC. Protein: CASKIFLAPYEQYF.